A single sample is the source of the 27 T cell receptor beta chains below, sequenced in a study of beta chain features in type 1 diabetes. The investigators reverse transcribed all of the isolated RNA, so they sequenced expressed TCRB transcripts. Measured with immunoSEQ multiplex PCR; TCRdb has only the in-frame clones, and not every one. The data show 120,000 to 150,000 clones, with roughly 50% seen just once and over 0.4% held by the top ten. The material sequenced was Tregs from blood. These receptors were collected from a man younger than 35 in good health.

CDR3 sequence reads: CASSPPGRGRRGKLFF. CDR3 coding DNA: TGTGCCAGCAGTCCACCGGGACGGGGGAGAAGAGGAAAACTGTTTTTT. This rearrangement joins TRBV6-6 to TRBJ1-4; TRBD1 is a possible D gene (5 bases). The CDR3 contains 16 residues. V lost 5 bases and J lost 10, with 23 bases in between. Germline CDR1 and CDR2: MNHNY and SVGAGI (reference sequence).

In its sample, this clone was seen a few times. The chain carries TRBV5-1 and TRBJ1-2; D remains unclear. Germline V gene lookup returns CDR1 SGHRS and CDR2 YFSETQ. V lost 0 bases, J lost 5 bases, and 5 bases lay in between. The CDR3 is 12 residues long. DNA for the CDR3: TGCGCCAGCAGCTTGGAACAGTATGGCTACACCTTC. It codes for CASSLEQYGYTF.

This clone was seen only a few times. The J gene is TRBJ1-2, the V gene TRBV28; 9 bases are shared with TRBD1. The CDR3 runs 18 residues. With V trimmed by 3 bases and J by 4 bases, 15 bases remained unmatched. Germline loops: CDR1 MDHEN, CDR2 SYDVKM. The CDR3 bases are TGTGCCAGCAGTTTCTATTCACCCCTGGACAGGGGTGGCTATGGCTACACCTTC. Encoded protein: CASSFYSPLDRGGYGYTF.

CDR3 protein: CASSRLAGGIGETQYF. The CDR3 region has the DNA TGTGCCAGCAGCAGACTAGCGGGGGGCATCGGTGAGACCCAGTACTTC. The V call is TRBV2, the J call TRBJ2-5; the match to TRBD2 covers 13 bases. Trimming took 6 bases from V and 5 from J; bases not matched to a gene: 9. Looked up from germline, CDR1 is SNHLY and CDR2 is FYNNEI. The CDR3 has 16 residues.

This clone was detected only once. The CDR3 DNA reads TGTGCCAGCAGTGAGCGTAGCGGGAGTTTGATGCGAGAGACCCAGTACTTC. Encoded protein: CASSERSGSLMRETQYF. The chain has TRBV2 and TRBJ2-5; 9 bases fit TRBD2. CDR3 length: 17 amino acids. Germline V gene data show CDR1 as SNHLY and CDR2 as FYNNEI. V lost 3 bases and J lost 4; bases outside the gene matches: 12.

This sequence joins TRBV2 and TRBJ1-2; tentative D call: TRBD1 (5 bases). There are 13 residues in the CDR3. Germline V gene data show CDR1 as SNHLY and CDR2 as FYNNEI. Trimming left V 7 bases short and J 6 bases short, with 15 bases between. In nucleotides, the CDR3 is TGTGCCAGCAAGGATTCAGGGAGGAATGGCTACACCTTC. Its protein is CASKDSGRNGYTF.

Comments on this clone: An end of the junction differs from the germline gene, which may be a read error. The chain has TRBV6-6 and TRBJ2-7; the match to TRBD2 covers 13 bases. The CDR3 is 13 amino acids. The germline V gene has CDR1 MNHNY and CDR2 SVGAGI (reference sequence). The chain's CDR3 is CASSHGTSGAWDF. In DNA form, the CDR3 reads TGTGCCAGCAGTCACGGGACTAGCGGGGCTTGGGACTTC.

This clone appeared a few times. The CDR3 reads CASSLSGAAYEQYF. Here the CDR3 DNA reads TGTGCCAGCTCACTCAGCGGAGCCGCCTACGAGCAGTACTTC. The V gene is TRBV18, the J gene TRBJ2-7, with D perhaps matching TRBD2 (5 bases). Germline V gives CDR1 KGHSH, CDR2 LQKENI. CDR3 length: 14 residues. Trimming removed 4 bases from V and 2 bases from J, with 12 bases in between.

J is TRBJ1-2 and V is TRBV11-2, with 7 bases aligning to TRBD1. J lost 1 base, V lost 5 bases, and 10 bases had no gene match. Looked up from germline, CDR1 is SGHAT and CDR2 is FQNNGV. The CDR3 covers 16 residues. CDR3 region: CASSPGPGTVNYGYTF. For the CDR3, the DNA is TGTGCCAGCAGCCCCGGACCAGGGACAGTTAACTATGGCTACACCTTC.

This CDR3 reads CASSLVAGGSSYNEQFF. CDR3 DNA sequence: TGTGCCAGCAGCTTAGTGGCGGGAGGGAGCTCCTACAATGAGCAGTTCTTC. This chain connects TRBV7-3 to TRBJ2-1, with TRBD2 identical over 9 bases. Germline-derived CDR1 and CDR2 are SGHTA and FQGTGA. Losses at the gene ends were 2 bases for V and 0 bases for J; bases not matched to a gene: 5. This CDR3 has 17 amino acids.

This clone was counted a few times. The V and J genes are TRBV7-2 and TRBJ1-4; the D gene is possibly TRBD1 (6 bases). The V and J ends lost 2 bases and 4 bases respectively, with 11 bases between them. In germline, CDR1 is SGHTA, CDR2 FQGNSA. This CDR3 is 15 amino acids long. DNA of the CDR3: TGTGCCAGCAGCTTACGGGGACACCTTAATGAAAAACTGTTTTTT. It translates to CASSLRGHLNEKLFF.

The chain couples TRBV29-1 to TRBJ2-2; D is possibly TRBD1 (5 bases). CDR1 is SQVTM and CDR2 is ANQGSEA in the germline V gene. This CDR3 comprises 12 residues. V lost 3 bases and J 7 bases, leaving 9 bases between the germline ends. The CDR3 reads CSVDRESGELFF. DNA for the CDR3: TGCAGCGTTGACAGGGAAAGCGGGGAGCTGTTTTTT.

The chain employs TRBV28 and TRBJ1-6; D call uncertain. The CDR3 totals 15 residues. The germline V gene has CDR1 MDHEN and CDR2 SYDVKM. V gave up 3 bases and J gave up 4 bases, with 10 bases separating them. CDR3 DNA sequence: TGTGCCAGCAGTTTTTCCGACGGGTATAATTCACCCCTCCACTTT. It encodes CASSFSDGYNSPLHF.

The chain couples TRBV11-3 to TRBJ2-3, with TRBD2 matching over 11 bases. J lost 0 bases, V lost 5 bases, and 7 bases had no gene match. Per germline, CDR1 SGHNT and CDR2 YENEEA. The CDR3 contains 17 residues. The CDR3 sequence: CASSGMTSGTSTDTQYF. The CDR3 bases are TGTGCCAGCAGCGGGATGACTAGCGGGACTAGCACAGATACGCAGTATTTT. The whole variable domain, remainder taken from reference TRBV11-3 and TRBJ2-3, is EAGVVQSPRYKIIEKKQPVAFWCNPISGHNTLYWYLQNLGQGPELLIRYENEEAVDDSQLPKDRFSAERLKGVDSTLKIQPAELGDSAVYLCASSGMTSGTSTDTQYFGPGTRLTVL.

The rearrangement links TRBV30 to TRBJ2-7, with TRBD1 identical over 11 bases. The CDR3 length is 15 residues. Per germline, CDR1 GTSNPN and CDR2 SVGIG (reference sequence). V shed 2 bases and J 3 bases; nucleotides not matched to a gene: 6. In DNA form, the CDR3 reads TGTGCCTGGAGTCTCCTCGGGACAGGGGGCTACGAGCAGTACTTC. Its translation is CAWSLLGTGGYEQYF.

The rearrangement uses TRBV5-4 and TRBJ1-2; 7 bases map to TRBD1. The junction had 9 bases not matched to a gene; V was cut back by 3 bases and J by 7 bases. The germline V gene has CDR1 SGHNT and CDR2 YYREEE (reference sequence). The CDR3 covers 14 residues. The CDR3 region has the DNA TGTGCCAGCAGCTCCACAGGGGTCGCCGGTGGCTACACCTTC. It encodes CASSSTGVAGGYTF.

This clone was detected only a few times. This chain links TRBV2 with TRBJ1-1; the D gene is possibly TRBD1 (6 bases). Trimming stripped 5 bases from V and 5 bases from J, with 9 bases between. The CDR3 is 12 residues long. Looked up from germline, CDR1 is SNHLY and CDR2 is FYNNEI. CDR3 sequence reads: CASSTGTTEAFF. The CDR3 region has the DNA TGTGCCAGCAGTACAGGGACAACTGAAGCTTTCTTT.

The rearrangement links TRBV28 to TRBJ2-7; TRBD2 aligns across 9 bases. Germline V gene sequence: CDR1 MDHEN, CDR2 SYDVKM. The CDR3 spans 14 residues. With V trimmed by 11 bases and J by 0 bases, 8 bases remained unmatched. The CDR3 bases are TGTGCCTACTCGACTAGCGGTAGCTCCTACGAGCAGTACTTC. It codes for CAYSTSGSSYEQYF.

The chain joins TRBV5-1 to TRBJ2-5; 7 nucleotides align to TRBD2. The CDR3 totals 16 residues. Germline trimming cut 1 base from V and 1 base from J; bases unmatched to any gene: 7. Germline loops: CDR1 SGHRS, CDR2 YFSETQ. This chain's CDR3 is CASSLSTAGPQETQYF. For the CDR3, the DNA is TGCGCCAGCAGCTTGAGTACAGCGGGACCCCAAGAGACCCAGTACTTC.

The CDR3 here is CAISDQPLAGFYEQYF. CDR3 in DNA: TGTGCCATCAGTGATCAGCCACTAGCGGGATTCTACGAGCAGTACTTC. This rearrangement joins TRBV10-3 to TRBJ2-7; 10 bases agree with TRBD2. The V and J ends lost 3 bases and 3 bases, in that order; junction bases with no gene match: 8. Per the germline V gene, CDR1 is ENHRY and CDR2 is SYGVKD. The CDR3 has 16 residues.

This clone was found a few times. The identical CDR3 is also encoded by other nucleotide sequences in the sample. The chain is built from TRBV6-5 and TRBJ2-7; D might be TRBD2 (5 bases). The CDR3 spans 14 residues. The V end was cut by 0 bases, the J end by 1 base, with 7 bases between. Germline assignment: CDR1 MNHEY and CDR2 SVGAGI. CDR3 amino acids: CASSYSRGSYEQYF. CDR3 bases: TGTGCCAGCAGTTACTCTCGGGGATCCTACGAGCAGTACTTC.

The rearrangement links TRBV5-1 to TRBJ1-1; 10 positions agree with TRBD1. J gave up 5 bases and V 3 bases, and 4 bases lay outside the gene matches. This CDR3 has 14 amino acids. The germline V gene has CDR1 SGHRS and CDR2 YFSETQ. This CDR3 reads CASSSRTGGTEAFF. In DNA form, the CDR3 reads TGCGCCAGCAGCTCGAGGACAGGGGGTACTGAAGCTTTCTTT.

The V call is TRBV7-8, the J call TRBJ2-5; 11 bases map to TRBD2. The CDR3 extends over 16 amino acids. Germline loops: CDR1 SGHVS, CDR2 FQNEAQ. Unmatched junction bases numbered 9, after V lost 5 bases and J lost 4 bases. CDR3 bases: TGTGCCAGCAGCGCCCGACTAGCGGGGAGGAGAGAGACCCAGTACTTC. Amino acid sequence: CASSARLAGRRETQYF.

The chain combines TRBV30 with TRBJ2-1; the match to TRBD2 covers 11 bases. In germline, CDR1 is GTSNPN, CDR2 SVGIG (reference sequence). CDR3 size: 18 residues. After removal of 3 bases from V and 6 bases from J, the junction contained 16 bases not matched to a gene. This CDR3 is CAWSLRLAGGPSRNEQFF. Written as DNA, the CDR3 is TGTGCCTGGAGCCTCAGGCTAGCGGGAGGACCAAGTCGCAATGAGCAGTTCTTC.

This clone was seen just once. CDR3 sequence: CATSRIGTGVVGELFF. Here the CDR3 DNA reads TGTGCCACCAGCAGGATCGGGACAGGAGTGGTCGGGGAGCTGTTTTTT. The V and J genes are TRBV15 and TRBJ2-2, with 8 bases that match TRBD1. Germline-derived CDR1 and CDR2 are LNHNV and YYDKDF (reference sequence). The CDR3 extends over 16 amino acids. Trimming removed 3 bases from V and 7 bases from J; junction bases left unmatched: 10.

This clone has only a few counts. The V call is TRBV10-3, the J call TRBJ2-7, with D maybe TRBD1 (5 bases). The CDR3 totals 12 residues. V lost 5 bases and J lost 6, with 11 bases in between. The V gene's germline CDR1 is ENHRY and CDR2 SYGVKD. CDR3 sequence: CAISLTVGEQYF. Here the CDR3 DNA reads TGTGCCATCAGTCTGACAGTGGGCGAGCAGTACTTC.

This chain links TRBV11-2 with TRBJ2-3; TRBD2 matches at 7 bases. Germline values: CDR1 SGHAT, CDR2 FQNNGV. Losses at the gene ends were 4 bases for V and 11 bases for J; bases not matched to a gene: 9. The CDR3 length is 13 residues. The CDR3 DNA follows: TGTGCCAGCAGCTGGGGGGTCGGGAGGATGCAGTATTTT. This sequence encodes CASSWGVGRMQYF.